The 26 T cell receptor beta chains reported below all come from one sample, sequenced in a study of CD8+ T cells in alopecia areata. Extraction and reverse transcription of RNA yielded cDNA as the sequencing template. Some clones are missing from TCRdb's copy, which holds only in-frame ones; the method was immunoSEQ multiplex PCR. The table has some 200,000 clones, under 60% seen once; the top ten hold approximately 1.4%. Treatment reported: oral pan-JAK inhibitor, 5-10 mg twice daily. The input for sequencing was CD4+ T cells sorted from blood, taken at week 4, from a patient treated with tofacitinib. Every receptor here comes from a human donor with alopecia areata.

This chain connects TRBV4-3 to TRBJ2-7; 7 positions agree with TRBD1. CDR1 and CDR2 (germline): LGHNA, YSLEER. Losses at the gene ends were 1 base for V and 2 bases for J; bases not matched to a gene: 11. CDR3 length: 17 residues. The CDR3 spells CASSQGPPGQLAYEQYF. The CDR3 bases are TGCGCCAGCAGCCAAGGCCCGCCGGGACAGCTTGCCTACGAGCAGTACTTC.

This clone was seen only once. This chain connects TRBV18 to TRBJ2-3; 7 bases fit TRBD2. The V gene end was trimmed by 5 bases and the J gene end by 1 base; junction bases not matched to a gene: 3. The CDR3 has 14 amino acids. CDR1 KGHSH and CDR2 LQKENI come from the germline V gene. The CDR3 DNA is TGTGCCAGCTCAGGGGCGGGAGGCACAGATACGCAGTATTTT. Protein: CASSGAGGTDTQYF.

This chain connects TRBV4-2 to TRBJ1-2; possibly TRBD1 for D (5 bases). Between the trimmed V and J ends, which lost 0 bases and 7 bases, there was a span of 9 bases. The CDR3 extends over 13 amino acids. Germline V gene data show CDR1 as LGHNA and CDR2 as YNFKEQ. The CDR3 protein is CASSQEGQGGYTF. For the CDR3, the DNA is TGTGCCAGCAGCCAAGAAGGTCAGGGTGGCTACACCTTC.

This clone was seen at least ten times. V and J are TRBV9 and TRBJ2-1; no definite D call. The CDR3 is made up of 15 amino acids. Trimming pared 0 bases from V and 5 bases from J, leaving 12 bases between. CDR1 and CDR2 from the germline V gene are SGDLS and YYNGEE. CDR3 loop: CASSVAAAANNEQFF. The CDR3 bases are TGTGCCAGCAGCGTAGCGGCAGCAGCCAACAATGAGCAGTTCTTC. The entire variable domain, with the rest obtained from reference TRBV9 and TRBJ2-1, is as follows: DSGVTQTPKHLITATGQRVTLRCSPRSGDLSVYWYQQSLDQGLQFLIQYYNGEERAKGNILERFSAQQFPDLHSELNLSSLELGDSALYFCASSVAAAANNEQFFGPGTRLTVL.

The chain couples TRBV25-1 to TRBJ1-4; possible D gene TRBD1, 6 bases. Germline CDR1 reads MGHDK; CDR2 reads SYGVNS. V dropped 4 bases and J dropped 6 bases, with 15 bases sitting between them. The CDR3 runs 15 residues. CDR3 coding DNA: TGTGCCAGCAGTGTATCAGGGGTTTTCGATGAAAAACTGTTTTTT. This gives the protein CASSVSGVFDEKLFF. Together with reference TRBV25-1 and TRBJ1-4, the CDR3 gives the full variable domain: EADIYQTPRYLVIGTGKKITLECSQTMGHDKMYWYQQDPGMELHLIHYSYGVNSTEKGDLSSESTVSRIRTEHFPLTLESARPSHTSQYLCASSVSGVFDEKLFFGSGTQLSVL.

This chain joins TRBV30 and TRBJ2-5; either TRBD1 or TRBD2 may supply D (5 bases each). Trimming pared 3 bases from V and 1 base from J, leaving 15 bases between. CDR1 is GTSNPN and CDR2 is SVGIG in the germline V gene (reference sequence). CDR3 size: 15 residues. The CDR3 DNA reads TGTGCCTGGAGCGCCCCCGGGACGGGCCAAGAGACCCAGTACTTC. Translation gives CAWSAPGTGQETQYF.

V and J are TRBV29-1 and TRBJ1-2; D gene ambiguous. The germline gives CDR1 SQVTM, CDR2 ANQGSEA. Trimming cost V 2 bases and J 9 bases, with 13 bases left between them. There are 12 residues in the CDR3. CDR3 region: CSVELARESYTF. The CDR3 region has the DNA TGCAGCGTTGAATTGGCTCGCGAGAGCTACACCTTC. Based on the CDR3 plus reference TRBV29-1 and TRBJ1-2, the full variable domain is SAVISQKPSRDICQRGTSLTIQCQVDSQVTMMFWYRQQPGQSLTLIATANQGSEATYESGFVIDKFPISRPNLTFSTLTVSNMSPEDSSIYLCSVELARESYTFGSGTRLTVV.

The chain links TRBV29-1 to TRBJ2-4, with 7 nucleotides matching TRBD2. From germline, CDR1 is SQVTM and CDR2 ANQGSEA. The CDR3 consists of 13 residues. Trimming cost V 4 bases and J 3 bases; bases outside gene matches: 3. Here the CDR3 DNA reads TGCAGCGTTGGGGAGGGAGTCAAAAACATTCAGTACTTC. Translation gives CSVGEGVKNIQYF. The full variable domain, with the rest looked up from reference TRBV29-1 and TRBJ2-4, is SAVISQKPSRDICQRGTSLTIQCQVDSQVTMMFWYRQQPGQSLTLIATANQGSEATYESGFVIDKFPISRPNLTFSTLTVSNMSPEDSSIYLCSVGEGVKNIQYFGAGTRLSVL.

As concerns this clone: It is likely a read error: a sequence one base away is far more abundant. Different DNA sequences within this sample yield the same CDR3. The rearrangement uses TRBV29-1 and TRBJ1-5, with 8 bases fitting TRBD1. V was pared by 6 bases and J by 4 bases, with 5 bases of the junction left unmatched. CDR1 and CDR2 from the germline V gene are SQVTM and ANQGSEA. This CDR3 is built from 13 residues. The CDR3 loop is CSVETGVNQPQHF. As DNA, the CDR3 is TGCAGCGTGGAGACAGGGGTTAATCAGCCCCAGCATTTT.

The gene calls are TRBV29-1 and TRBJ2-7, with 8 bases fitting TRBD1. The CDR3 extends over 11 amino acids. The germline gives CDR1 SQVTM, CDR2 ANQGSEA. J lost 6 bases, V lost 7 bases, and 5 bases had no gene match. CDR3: CSADRAGEQYF. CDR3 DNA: TGCAGCGCGGACAGGGCTGGCGAGCAGTACTTC.

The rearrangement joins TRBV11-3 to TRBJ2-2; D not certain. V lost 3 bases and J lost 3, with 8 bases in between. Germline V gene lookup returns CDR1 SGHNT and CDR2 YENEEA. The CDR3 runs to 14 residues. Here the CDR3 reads CASSLTDYTGELFF. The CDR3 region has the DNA TGTGCCAGCAGCTTGACGGATTACACCGGGGAGCTGTTTTTT.

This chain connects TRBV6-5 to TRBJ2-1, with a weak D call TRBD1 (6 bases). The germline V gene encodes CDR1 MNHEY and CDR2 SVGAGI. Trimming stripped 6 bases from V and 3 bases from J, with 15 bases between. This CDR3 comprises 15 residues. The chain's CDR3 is CASSIQGKGYNEQFF. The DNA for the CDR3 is TGTGCCAGCAGCATACAGGGAAAGGGCTACAATGAGCAGTTCTTC.

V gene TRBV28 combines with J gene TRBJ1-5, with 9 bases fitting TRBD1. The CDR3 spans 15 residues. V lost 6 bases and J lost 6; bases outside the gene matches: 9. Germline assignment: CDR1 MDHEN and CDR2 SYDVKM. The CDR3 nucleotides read TGTGCCAGCAGCCCAGAGGGACAGGGTGGTCAGCCCCAGCATTTT. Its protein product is CASSPEGQGGQPQHF.

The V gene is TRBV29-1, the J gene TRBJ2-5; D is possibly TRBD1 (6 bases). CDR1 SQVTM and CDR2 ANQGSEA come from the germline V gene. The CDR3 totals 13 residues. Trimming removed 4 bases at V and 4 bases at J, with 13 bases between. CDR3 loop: CSVGYRAGETQYF. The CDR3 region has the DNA TGCAGCGTTGGATACAGGGCGGGAGAGACCCAGTACTTC. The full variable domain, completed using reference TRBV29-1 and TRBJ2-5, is SAVISQKPSRDICQRGTSLTIQCQVDSQVTMMFWYRQQPGQSLTLIATANQGSEATYESGFVIDKFPISRPNLTFSTLTVSNMSPEDSSIYLCSVGYRAGETQYFGPGTRLLVL.

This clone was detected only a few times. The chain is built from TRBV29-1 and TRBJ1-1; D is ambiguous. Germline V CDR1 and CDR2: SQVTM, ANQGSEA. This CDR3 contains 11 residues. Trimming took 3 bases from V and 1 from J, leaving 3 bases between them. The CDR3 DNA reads TGCAGCGTTGACAGGAACACTGAAGCTTTCTTT. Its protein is CSVDRNTEAFF. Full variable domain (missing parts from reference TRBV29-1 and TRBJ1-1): SAVISQKPSRDICQRGTSLTIQCQVDSQVTMMFWYRQQPGQSLTLIATANQGSEATYESGFVIDKFPISRPNLTFSTLTVSNMSPEDSSIYLCSVDRNTEAFFGQGTRLTVV.

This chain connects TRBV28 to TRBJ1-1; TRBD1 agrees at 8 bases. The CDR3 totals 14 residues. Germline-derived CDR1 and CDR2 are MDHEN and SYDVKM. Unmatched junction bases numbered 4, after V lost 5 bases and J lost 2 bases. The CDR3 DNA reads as TGTGCCAGCAGTCGGGACAGGAGAAACACTGAAGCTTTCTTT. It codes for CASSRDRRNTEAFF.

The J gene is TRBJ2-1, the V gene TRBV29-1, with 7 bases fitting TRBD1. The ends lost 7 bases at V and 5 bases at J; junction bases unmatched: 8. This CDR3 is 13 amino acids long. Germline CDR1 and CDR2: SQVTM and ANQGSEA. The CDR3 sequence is CSAKTGRNNEQFF. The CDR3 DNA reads TGCAGCGCGAAGACAGGGCGCAACAATGAGCAGTTCTTC.

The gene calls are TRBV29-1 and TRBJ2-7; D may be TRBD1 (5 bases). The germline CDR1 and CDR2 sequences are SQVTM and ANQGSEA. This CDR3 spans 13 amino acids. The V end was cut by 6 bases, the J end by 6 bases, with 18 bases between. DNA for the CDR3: TGCAGCGTCTCACAGGAGTTCCTTGGCGAGCAGTACTTC. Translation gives CSVSQEFLGEQYF.

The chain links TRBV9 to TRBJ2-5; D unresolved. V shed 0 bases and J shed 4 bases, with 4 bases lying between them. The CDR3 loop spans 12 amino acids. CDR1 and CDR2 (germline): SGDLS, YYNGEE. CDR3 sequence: CASSVEGETQYF. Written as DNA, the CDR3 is TGTGCCAGCAGCGTAGAAGGAGAGACCCAGTACTTC.

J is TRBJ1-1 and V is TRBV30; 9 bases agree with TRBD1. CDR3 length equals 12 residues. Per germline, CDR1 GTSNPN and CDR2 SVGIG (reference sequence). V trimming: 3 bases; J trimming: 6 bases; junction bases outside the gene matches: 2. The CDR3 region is CAWSRDRAEAFF. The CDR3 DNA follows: TGTGCCTGGAGCCGGGACAGGGCTGAAGCTTTCTTT.

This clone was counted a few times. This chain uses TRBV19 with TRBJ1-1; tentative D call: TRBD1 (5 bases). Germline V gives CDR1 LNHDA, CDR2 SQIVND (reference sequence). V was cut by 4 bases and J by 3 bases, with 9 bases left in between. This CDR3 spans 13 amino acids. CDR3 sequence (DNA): TGTGCCAGTAGTAGGACACAACACACTGAAGCTTTCTTT. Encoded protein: CASSRTQHTEAFF.

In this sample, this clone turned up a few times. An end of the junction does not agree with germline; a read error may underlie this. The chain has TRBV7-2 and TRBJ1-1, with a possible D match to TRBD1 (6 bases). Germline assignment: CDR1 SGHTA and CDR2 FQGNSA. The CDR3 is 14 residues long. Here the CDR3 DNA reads TGTGCCAGCAGCTACGTCGGGGGCGCGGAGAAGTTACGGTTT. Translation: CASSYVGGAEKLRF.

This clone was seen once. The CDR3 region has the DNA TGTGCCTGGGGGACAGGCTCCCATACGCAGTATTTT. This gives the protein CAWGTGSHTQYF. V and J are TRBV30 and TRBJ2-3; 8 bases fit TRBD1. Germline trimming cut 5 bases from V and 7 bases from J; bases unmatched to any gene: 5. The CDR3 has 12 amino acids. Germline loops: CDR1 GTSNPN, CDR2 SVGIG (reference sequence). The full variable domain, its missing parts supplied by reference TRBV30 and TRBJ2-3, is SQTIHQWPATLVQPVGSPLSLECTVEGTSNPNLYWYRQAAGRGLQLLFYSVGIGQISSEVPQNLSASRPQDRQFILSSKKLLLSDSGFYLCAWGTGSHTQYFGPGTRLTVL.

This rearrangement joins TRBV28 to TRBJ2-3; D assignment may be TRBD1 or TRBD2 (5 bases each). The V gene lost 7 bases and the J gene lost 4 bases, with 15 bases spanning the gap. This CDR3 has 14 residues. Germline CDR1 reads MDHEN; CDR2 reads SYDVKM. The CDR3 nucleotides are TGTGCCAGCACCTCTTATCTGGGGGCAGATACGCAGTATTTT. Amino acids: CASTSYLGADTQYF.

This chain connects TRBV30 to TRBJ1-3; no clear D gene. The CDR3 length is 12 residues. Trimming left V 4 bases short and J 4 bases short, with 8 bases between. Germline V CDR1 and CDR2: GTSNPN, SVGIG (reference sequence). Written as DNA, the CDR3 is TGTGCCTGGACCTTTGCCGGAAACACCATATATTTT. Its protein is CAWTFAGNTIYF.

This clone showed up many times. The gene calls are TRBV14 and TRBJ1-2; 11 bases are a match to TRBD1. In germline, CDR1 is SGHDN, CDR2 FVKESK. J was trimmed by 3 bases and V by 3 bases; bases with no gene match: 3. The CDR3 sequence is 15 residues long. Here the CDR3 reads CASSQRTGGHYGYTF. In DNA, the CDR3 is TGTGCCAGCAGCCAGCGGACAGGGGGCCACTATGGCTACACCTTC.